This T cell receptor (beta chain) appears in the sequencing data of a study of CD8+CD57+ T cells in acquired aplastic anemia listed by TCRdb under 2018. Turning to the overall study: On average, sorted CD4+ and CD8+ cells yielded 3 to 4 ug of extracted DNA, with a range of roughly 0.18 to 30 ug. CD8+CD57+ expansion was defined as frequency above the mean frequency observed in healthy subjects.

Genomic DNA was used as template for profiling of TCR beta VDJ combinations and CDR3 sequences. TCR repertoire sequencing was run on an Illumina HiSeq 2000. On the study's bioinformatics: TRBV/TRBJ rearrangement plots, CDR3 size and DJ length profiles, and Simpson's diversity index were used to evaluate the repertoires. The most abundant DNA sequence in the deep sequencing data was defined as the immunodominant clone. CDR3 amino acid sequences were screened for sharing across subjects and compared with published repertoires and the VDJdb database. The public reads were quality trimmed at Q25 with fastp and then assembled into clones with MiXCR by TCRdb, keeping productive beta chains. Rows are combined by CDR3 protein, so each entry shows the most common genes and DNA. Clone size and V and J calls follow TCRdb, not the original study. A total of 200,000 to 250,000 distinct CDR3 sequences appear in this sample, 45% to 50% of them only once. Of the sample, about 7.8% is held by the ten largest clones.

Overall study results and their limits: Nearly 30 CD8+ CDR3 sequences were found in both patients and controls but appeared to be highly expressed in patients and within the immunodominant clones of the patients. No significant difference in CD8+ Simpson's diversity was found between patients and healthy controls (P=0.060).

About this clonotype itself: What antigen it recognizes has not been identified. One end of the junction is discordant with germline, which a read error may explain.

Expansion of CD8+CD57+ cells had been shown by flow cytometry in the patients chosen for sequencing. Every patient had severe acquired aplastic anemia, diagnosed using the International Study of Aplastic Anemia and Agranulocytosis and Camitta criteria. At the time blood was sampled, none of the patients had received any therapy. In the study, sorted CD4+ and CD8+ blood T cells from patients with severe aplastic anemia and from healthy subjects underwent deep sequencing of TCR repertoires. In the USA, patient enrollment took place under clinicaltrials.gov protocols 00001620, 01623167, 00001397, 00071045, 00081523 and 00961064. Ficoll-Paque density gradient centrifugation was used to isolate peripheral blood mononuclear cells. CD4+ and CD8+ T cells were sorted by FACS or magnetic beads before DNA extraction. The CDR3 covers 10 residues, taking in both the cysteine and the phenylalanine. Solely the CDR3 DNA is kept, with 30 bases framed from the first base. From the germline V gene (reference sequence), CDR1 is SEHNR and CDR2 is FQNEAQ.

The chain links TRBV7-9 with TRBJ2-2; no D gene can be assigned with confidence. The sequence was obtained from a human donor with aplastic anemia. Sequencing was done on a sample of sorted CD4+, CD8+, or CD8+CD57+ T cells (not recorded which) from PBMCs. The CDR3 in this case is CASSFGVVMF. Read as DNA, the sequence is TGTGCCAGCAGCTTCGGTGTGGTTATGTTC. With all but the CDR3 taken from the reference TRBV7-9 and TRBJ2-2 genes, the full variable domain is: DTGVSQNPRHKITKRGQNVTFRCDPISEHNRLYWYRQTLGQGPEFLTYFQNEAQLEKSRLLSDRFSAERPKGSFSTLEIQRTEQGDSAMYLCASSFGVVMFGEGSRLTVL.